This TCR delta chain was retrieved from a study of gamma-delta T cells after stem cell transplantation. TCRdb re-processed the RT-PCR reads via CATT. The sample contains 1,300 to 1,500 delta-chain clones, over 40% of which appear only once. The CDR3 runs to 17 residues. Trimming at V came to 3 bases and at J to 0 bases, leaving 8 bases not matched to a gene. Looked up from germline, CDR1 is GEAIGNYY and CDR2 is EKD. The TCR was taken from a human donor. It is not recorded whose cells these are; they may come from a transplant donor. Sequenced sample: gamma-delta T cells. The gene calls are TRDV2 and TRDJ1; 11 nucleotides line up with TRDD3. The CDR3 DNA reads as TGTGCCTGTGACGTACTGGGGGATATTCCCTACACCGATAAACTCATCTTT. The encoded protein is CACDVLGDIPYTDKLIF.